Listed below are T cell receptor beta chains from one sample, sequenced in a study of T cells in Graves' hyperthyroidism and ophthalmopathy. From the multiplex PCR reads, TCRdb called clonotypes with MiXCR, one entry per CDR3 protein. The data hold about 720,000 distinct CDR3 sequences, with about a sixth observed a single time. The sequenced material came from blood. The receptor set was obtained from a man aged 18 to 29 with Graves' hyperthyroidism. Each CDR3 is given with its conserved first and last residue. D genes are given only for firm matches. Some rows have no size entry. The others give once, few or many, or a class for an expanded clone.

V gene	J gene	D gene	clone size	CDR3 DNA	CDR3 protein
TRBV3-1	TRBJ2-1	TRBD2	many	TGTGCCAGCAGCCAAGAGGGACTAGCGGGAGGGGAGGAGCAGTTCTTC	CASSQEGLAGGEEQFF
TRBV7-3	TRBJ2-5	TRBD1	many	TGTGCCAGCAGCTGGACGACAGGGGCGGGGGAGACCCAGTACTTC	CASSWTTGAGETQYF
TRBV6-2/TRBV6-3	TRBJ2-7	TRBD2	many	TGTGCCAGCAATCAGGCGGGAGTCTCCTACGAGCAGTACTTC	CASNQAGVSYEQYF
TRBV7-3	TRBJ2-2	.	many	TGTGCCAGCAGCTTAAAAGGAGGGGGGGAGCTGTTTTTT	CASSLKGGGELFF
TRBV6-2/TRBV6-3	TRBJ2-1	TRBD2	many	TGTGCCAGCAGGAGTACGGTGGGCGGGAGAGTCAATGAGCAGTTCTTC	CASRSTVGGRVNEQFF
TRBV10-2	TRBJ2-3	TRBD2	.	TGCGCCAGCAGTGTAGCGGGAGGGGGGTCAGATACGCAGTATTTT	CASSVAGGGSDTQYF
TRBV12-3/TRBV12-4	TRBJ1-2	TRBD1	.	TGTGCCAGCAGTTTAATCAGGGGGCGTAGGGGCAAAGATGGCTACACCTTC	CASSLIRGRRGKDGYTF
TRBV27	TRBJ2-1	.	.	TGTGCCAGCAGTCCCGTTCGGGACGGGAACTACAATGAGCAGTTCTTC	CASSPVRDGNYNEQFF
TRBV30	TRBJ2-1	.	few	TGTGCCTGGAATACAATCCTCGAGGACAATGAGCAGTTCTTC	CAWNTILEDNEQFF
TRBV28	TRBJ2-7	TRBD2	many	TGTGCCAGCAGTTCCCGACTAGCGGGAGTTGGGTACGAGCAGTACTTC	CASSSRLAGVGYEQYF
TRBV5-5	TRBJ2-3	.	many	TGTGCCAGCAGCACCTGGTCAACTAGCACAGATACGCAGTATTTT	CASSTWSTSTDTQYF
TRBV10-3	TRBJ2-1	.	.	TGTGCCATCAGTGATCTAGAGCGGGCATCCTCCTACAATGAGCAGTTCTTC	CAISDLERASSYNEQFF
TRBV7-3	TRBJ2-3	TRBD2	few	TGTGCCAGCAGCTTATCACCTAGCGGGCCCACAGATACGCAGTATTTT	CASSLSPSGPTDTQYF
TRBV24-1	TRBJ1-5	.	few	TGTGCCACCAGTGAAGGGGGGAGCAATCAGCCCCAGCATTTT	CATSEGGSNQPQHF
TRBV28	TRBJ1-5	.	few	TGTGCCAGCAGTCTCACCACAGGTTATAGCAATCAGCCCCAGCATTTT	CASSLTTGYSNQPQHF
TRBV7-2	TRBJ2-7	.	many	TGTGCCAGCAGCTTGGCACACGGGACGCGACCCTACGAGCAGTACTTC	CASSLAHGTRPYEQYF
TRBV6-1	TRBJ1-2	.	many	TGTGCCAGCCGATTCGACGGTAACTATGGCTACACCTTC	CASRFDGNYGYTF
TRBV9	TRBJ2-5	.	.	TGTGCCAGCAGCGCCCACCCGGCGGCCCAAGAGACCCAGTACTTC	CASSAHPAAQETQYF
TRBV3-1	TRBJ2-6	.	.	TGTGCCAGCAGCCCAAACCGAGGGTCTGGGGCCAACGTCCTGACTTTC	CASSPNRGSGANVLTF
TRBV2	TRBJ2-3	TRBD2	many	TGTGCCAGCGGGCGGGAGGGCCGAGATACGCAGTATTTT	CASGREGRDTQYF
TRBV7-9	TRBJ2-1	.	few	TGTGCCAGCAGCTTAGTTACCGACCCCTACAATGAGCAGTTCTTC	CASSLVTDPYNEQFF
TRBV24-1	TRBJ2-3	TRBD2	few	TGTGCCACGTCTAGCGGGAGTTTGACAGATACGCAGTATTTT	CATSSGSLTDTQYF
TRBV14	TRBJ2-7	.	few	TGTGCCAGCAGCCAAGCAGGGAACTACGAGCAGTACTTC	CASSQAGNYEQYF
TRBV9	TRBJ1-3	.	few	TGTGCCAGCAGCGGAGGCCCGGACGGTTCTGGAAACACCATATATTTT	CASSGGPDGSGNTIYF
TRBV12-3/TRBV12-4	TRBJ2-1	.	.	TGTGCCAGCAGTCTAATCCTTCGGTATGAGCAGTTCTTC	CASSLILRYEQFF
TRBV2	TRBJ1-3	.	few	TGTGCCAGCAGTTTGACAGTGCTCCCTGGAAACACCATATATTTT	CASSLTVLPGNTIYF
TRBV5-1	TRBJ2-1	TRBD1	.	TGCGCCAGCAGCCATGATACCGGGACAGGGGGATTGAGTGGCCGTAATTTCTATGAGCAGTTCTTC	CASSHDTGTGGLSGRNFYEQFF
TRBV6-1	TRBJ2-3	.	.	TGTGCCAGCACTCCGGCTTTCTCAGATACGCAGTATTTT	CASTPAFSDTQYF
TRBV9	TRBJ1-1	.	.	TGTGCCAGCAGCGTATTAGGAGACACTGAAGCTTTCTTT	CASSVLGDTEAFF
TRBV29-1	TRBJ2-3	TRBD2	many	TGCAGCGCACAACTAGCGCCCCGCACAGATACGCAGTATTTT	CSAQLAPRTDTQYF
TRBV12-3/TRBV12-4	TRBJ2-7	.	many	TGTGCCAGCAGTTTCGCCCAGGGGTCCTACGAGCAGTACTTC	CASSFAQGSYEQYF
TRBV4-2	TRBJ2-7	.	.	TGTGCCAGCAGCCCCATGGGGGACCCCCACGAGCAGTACTTC	CASSPMGDPHEQYF
TRBV10-3	TRBJ2-7	TRBD1	many	TGTGCCATCCAGGAGAGGGGGCGTATCGACGAGCAGTACTTC	CAIQERGRIDEQYF